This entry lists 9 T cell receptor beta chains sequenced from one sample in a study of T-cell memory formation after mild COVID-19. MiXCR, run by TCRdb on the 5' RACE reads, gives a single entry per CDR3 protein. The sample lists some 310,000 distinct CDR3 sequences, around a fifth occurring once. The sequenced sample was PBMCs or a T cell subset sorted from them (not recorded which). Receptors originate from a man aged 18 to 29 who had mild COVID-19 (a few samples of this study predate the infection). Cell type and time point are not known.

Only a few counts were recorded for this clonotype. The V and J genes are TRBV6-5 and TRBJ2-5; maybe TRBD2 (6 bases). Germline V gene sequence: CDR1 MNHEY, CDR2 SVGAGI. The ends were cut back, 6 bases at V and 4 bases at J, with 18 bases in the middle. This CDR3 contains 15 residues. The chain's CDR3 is CASRPPGGLRETQYF. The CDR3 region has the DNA TGTGCCAGCAGGCCCCCCGGCGGACTACGAGAGACCCAGTACTTC.

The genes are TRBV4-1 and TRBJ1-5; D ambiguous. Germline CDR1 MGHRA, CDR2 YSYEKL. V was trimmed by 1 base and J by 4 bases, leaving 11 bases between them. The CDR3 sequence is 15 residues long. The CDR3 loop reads CASSQVVSGNQPQHF. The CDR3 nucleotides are TGCGCCAGCAGCCAAGTTGTTTCAGGTAATCAGCCCCAGCATTTT.

The CDR3 DNA sequence: TGTGCCAGCAGCTGGAGGGGCGAACGGGTTGAAGCTTTCTTT. As protein: CASSWRGERVEAFF. The J gene is TRBJ1-1, the V gene TRBV11-1; maybe TRBD1 (5 bases). This CDR3 region has 14 residues. The V end lost 4 bases, the J end lost 7 bases, and 16 bases lay between the germline ends. Germline V lookup: CDR1 SGHAT, CDR2 FQDESV (reference sequence).

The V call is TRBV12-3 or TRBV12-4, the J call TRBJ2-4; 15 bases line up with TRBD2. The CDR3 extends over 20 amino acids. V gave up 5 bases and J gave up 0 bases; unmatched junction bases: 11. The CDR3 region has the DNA TGTGCCAGCAGTCTCAGAGTTAGGGGACTAGCGGGGGGAGCCAAAAACATTCAGTACTTC. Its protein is CASSLRVRGLAGGAKNIQYF.

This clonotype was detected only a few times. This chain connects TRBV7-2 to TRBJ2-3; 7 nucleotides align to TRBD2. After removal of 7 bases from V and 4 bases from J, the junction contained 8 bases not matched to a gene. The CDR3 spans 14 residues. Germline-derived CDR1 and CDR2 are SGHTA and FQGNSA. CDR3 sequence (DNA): TGTGCCAGCAACCTCATTCGGGAGGCAGATACGCAGTATTTT. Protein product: CASNLIREADTQYF.

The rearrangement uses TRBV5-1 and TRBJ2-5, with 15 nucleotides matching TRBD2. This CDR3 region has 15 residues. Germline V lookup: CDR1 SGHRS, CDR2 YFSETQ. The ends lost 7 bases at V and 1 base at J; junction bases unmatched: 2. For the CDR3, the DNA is TGCGCCAGCGGGGGACTAGCGGGGGGCCAAGAGACCCAGTACTTC. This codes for CASGGLAGGQETQYF.

The CDR3 loop is CASSVDRRTHGYTF. DNA for the CDR3: TGCGCCAGCAGCGTCGACAGGAGGACGCATGGCTACACCTTC. This chain joins TRBV5-1 and TRBJ1-2, with D tentatively TRBD1 (6 bases). Germline-derived CDR1 and CDR2 are SGHRS and YFSETQ. V gave up 4 bases and J gave up 6 bases, with 16 bases separating them. The CDR3 is 14 amino acids.

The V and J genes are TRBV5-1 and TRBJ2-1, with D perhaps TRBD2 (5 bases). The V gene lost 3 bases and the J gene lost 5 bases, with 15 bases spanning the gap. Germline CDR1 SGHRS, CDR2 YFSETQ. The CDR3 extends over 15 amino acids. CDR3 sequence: CASSWVGEGHNEQFF. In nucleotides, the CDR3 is TGCGCCAGCAGCTGGGTCGGGGAAGGCCACAATGAGCAGTTCTTC.

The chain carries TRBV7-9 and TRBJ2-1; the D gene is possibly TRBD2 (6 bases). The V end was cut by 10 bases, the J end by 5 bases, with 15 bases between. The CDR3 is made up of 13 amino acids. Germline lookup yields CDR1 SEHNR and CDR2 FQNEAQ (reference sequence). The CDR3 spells CANERGANNEQFF. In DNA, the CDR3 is TGTGCCAACGAGCGCGGGGCCAACAATGAGCAGTTCTTC. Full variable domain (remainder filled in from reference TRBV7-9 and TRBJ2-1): DTGVSQNPRHKITKRGQNVTFRCDPISEHNRLYWYRQTLGQGPEFLTYFQNEAQLEKSRLLSDRFSAERPKGSFSTLEIQRTEQGDSAMYLCANERGANNEQFFGPGTRLTVL.